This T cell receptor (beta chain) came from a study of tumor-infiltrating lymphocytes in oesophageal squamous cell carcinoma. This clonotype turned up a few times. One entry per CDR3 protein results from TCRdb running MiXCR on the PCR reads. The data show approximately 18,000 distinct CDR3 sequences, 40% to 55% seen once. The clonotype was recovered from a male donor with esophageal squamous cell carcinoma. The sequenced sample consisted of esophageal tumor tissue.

CDR3 sequence reads: CASSFLAGGPLSSYNEQFF. For the CDR3, the DNA is TGTGCCAGCAGCTTCTTAGCGGGAGGGCCGTTGAGCTCCTACAATGAGCAGTTCTTC. The chain recombines TRBV7-3 with TRBJ2-1; 11 bases align to TRBD2. CDR3 length: 19 amino acids. Germline lookup yields CDR1 SGHTA and CDR2 FQGTGA. V dropped 3 bases and J dropped 0; count of bases not matched to a gene: 10.